One sample yielded the 18 T cell receptor beta chains listed below, sequenced in a study of blood T cell repertoires in COVID-19. The assay was immunoSEQ multiplex PCR, and TCRdb's table has in-frame clones only and misses some. This repertoire shows 500,000 or so clones, roughly nine tenths found once; its top ten account for about 0.65%. Specimen: PBMCs or T cells enriched from blood (not recorded which). Source of these receptors: a young woman who had recovered from COVID-19.

The rearrangement uses TRBV4-1 and TRBJ1-2; 10 positions match TRBD1. V lost 0 bases and J lost 1; bases outside the gene matches: 8. In germline, CDR1 is MGHRA, CDR2 YSYEKL. This CDR3 has 18 amino acids. The CDR3 DNA reads as TGCGCCAGCAGCCAAGAGGGACAGGGGCCACAAGTTAACTATGGCTACACCTTC. Translating gives CASSQEGQGPQVNYGYTF.

The chain links TRBV10-3 to TRBJ2-2; 7 bases line up with TRBD2. The CDR3 has 17 residues. Germline loops: CDR1 ENHRY, CDR2 SYGVKD. V trimming: 0 bases; J trimming: 6 bases; junction bases outside the gene matches: 10. The CDR3 DNA follows: TGTGCCATCAGTGAGTCCGCCTGGGAGGGAGTGGCCGGGGAGCTGTTTTTT. Protein: CAISESAWEGVAGELFF.

This chain joins TRBV5-4 and TRBJ1-1; D remains unclear. Trimming shortened V by 0 bases and J by 5 bases, and 11 bases separated the two germline ends. The CDR3 totals 14 residues. Germline V gene lookup returns CDR1 SGHNT and CDR2 YYREEE (reference sequence). CDR3 region: CASSLGASGTEAFF. The CDR3, as DNA: TGTGCCAGCAGCTTGGGGGCTTCGGGGACTGAAGCTTTCTTT.

The gene calls are TRBV7-2 and TRBJ2-1, with 9 bases fitting TRBD2. This CDR3 has 15 amino acids. After removal of 2 bases from V and 9 bases from J, the junction contained 8 bases not matched to a gene. Per germline, CDR1 SGHTA and CDR2 FQGNSA. CDR3 residues: CASSLLRGGQSEQFF. DNA for the CDR3: TGTGCCAGCAGCTTATTGCGGGGGGGTCAGAGTGAGCAGTTCTTC.

The CDR3 region is CATSSGYTDTQYF. The CDR3 bases are TGTGCCACTTCAAGCGGTTACACAGATACGCAGTATTTT. The rearrangement links TRBV15 to TRBJ2-3; tentatively, D is TRBD2 (5 bases). The CDR3 has 13 amino acids. V shed 9 bases and J shed 2 bases, with 12 bases lying between them. Germline values: CDR1 LNHNV, CDR2 YYDKDF (reference sequence). Full variable domain (missing parts from reference TRBV15 and TRBJ2-3): DAMVIQNPRYQVTQFGKPVTLSCSQTLNHNVMYWYQQKSSQAPKLLFHYYDKDFNNEADTPDNFQSRRPNTSFCFLDIRSPGLGDTAMYLCATSSGYTDTQYFGPGTRLTVL.

The chain couples TRBV19 to TRBJ2-5, with D maybe TRBD2 (6 bases). Germline CDR1 reads LNHDA; CDR2 reads SQIVND (reference sequence). This CDR3 comprises 16 residues. V lost 5 bases and J lost 4, with 20 bases in between. The CDR3 spells CASSSITAGSRETQYF. CDR3 DNA sequence: TGTGCCAGTAGTTCTATTACGGCGGGGTCCCGAGAGACCCAGTACTTC.

The chain has TRBV19 and TRBJ1-6; D not resolved. CDR3 length equals 14 residues. Trimming removed 2 bases at V and 8 bases at J, with 10 bases between. Per germline, CDR1 LNHDA and CDR2 SQIVND (reference sequence). The CDR3 DNA reads TGTGCCAGTAGTATAAACGACGAGGATTCACCCCTCCACTTT. It codes for CASSINDEDSPLHF. Full variable domain (outside the CDR3, taken from reference TRBV19 and TRBJ1-6): DGGITQSPKYLFRKEGQNVTLSCEQNLNHDAMYWYRQDPGQGLRLIYYSQIVNDFQKGDIAEGYSVSREKKESFPLTVTSAQKNPTAFYLCASSINDEDSPLHFGNGTRLTVT.

J is TRBJ1-2 and V is TRBV29-1; D gene unclear. The length of the CDR3 is 15 residues. Per germline, CDR1 SQVTM and CDR2 ANQGSEA. The V gene lost 0 bases and the J gene lost 2 bases, with 13 bases spanning the gap. The CDR3: CSVEDVANGNYGYTF. The CDR3 DNA is TGCAGCGTTGAAGACGTGGCAAACGGGAACTATGGCTACACCTTC.

In DNA, the CDR3 is TGTGCCAGCCGACCGGGACTCCAAGATTCACCCCTCCACTTT. Protein sequence: CASRPGLQDSPLHF. The chain employs TRBV25-1 and TRBJ1-6, with a weak D call TRBD1 (5 bases). Germline V gene data show CDR1 as MGHDK and CDR2 as SYGVNS. The CDR3 is made up of 14 amino acids. Trimming removed 8 bases from V and 8 bases from J, with 16 bases in between.

The chain couples TRBV27 to TRBJ2-6; a possible D gene is TRBD2 (5 bases). From germline, CDR1 is MNHEY and CDR2 SMNVEV (reference sequence). The CDR3 length is 14 residues. The ends were cut back, 5 bases at V and 0 bases at J, with 5 bases in the middle. The CDR3 region has the DNA TGTGCCAGCAGTCGGGGCTCTGGGGCCAACGTCCTGACTTTC. It yields the protein CASSRGSGANVLTF.

V and J are TRBV6-6 and TRBJ1-3, with D uncertain. CDR1 and CDR2 (germline): MNHNY, SVGAGI (reference sequence). V lost 4 bases and J 0 bases, leaving 10 bases between the germline ends. The CDR3 is 15 amino acids. CDR3 DNA: TGTGCCAGCAGTTCACCCTATGACTCTGGAAACACCATATATTTT. Translating it yields CASSSPYDSGNTIYF.

The rearrangement links TRBV9 to TRBJ1-2, with 8 positions matching TRBD1. The length of the CDR3 is 13 residues. Per the germline V gene, CDR1 is SGDLS and CDR2 is YYNGEE. J was trimmed by 7 bases and V by 4 bases; bases with no gene match: 6. The CDR3 DNA is TGTGCCAGCAGCCTGACAGGGGCGGGTGGCTACACCTTC. Encoded protein: CASSLTGAGGYTF.

The chain uses TRBV24-1 and TRBJ2-1; D not resolved. Trimming cost V 4 bases and J 3 bases, with 15 bases left between them. Germline V gives CDR1 KGHDR, CDR2 SFDVKD. The CDR3 runs 16 residues. The CDR3 DNA reads TGTGCCACCAGTGACTCCAGGCCCCTTGGCTACAATGAGCAGTTCTTC. Residues: CATSDSRPLGYNEQFF.

Regarding this clone: In the same sample, other DNA sequences code for this CDR3. This chain joins TRBV10-3 and TRBJ1-2; 8 positions agree with TRBD1. Germline V lookup: CDR1 ENHRY, CDR2 SYGVKD. This CDR3 is built from 14 residues. J lost 4 bases, V lost 3 bases, and 4 bases had no gene match. CDR3 amino acids: CAISEGGQGYGYTF. CDR3 in DNA: TGTGCCATCAGTGAAGGAGGACAGGGCTATGGCTACACCTTC.

This clone was observed a handful of times. J is TRBJ2-5 and V is TRBV24-1; a possible D gene is TRBD2 (6 bases). Between the trimmed V and J ends, which lost 5 bases and 1 base, there was a span of 19 bases. This CDR3 is 17 amino acids long. Germline V gives CDR1 KGHDR, CDR2 SFDVKD. CDR3 protein: CATSGAGPLASQETQYF. The CDR3 nucleotides read TGTGCCACCAGTGGCGCGGGGCCTCTAGCGTCCCAAGAGACCCAGTACTTC.

The chain combines TRBV25-1 with TRBJ1-1, with D possibly TRBD1 on 5 matching bases. Trimming took 3 bases from V and 3 from J, leaving 8 bases between them. This CDR3 spans 13 amino acids. CDR1 is MGHDK and CDR2 is SYGVNS in the germline V gene. For the CDR3, the DNA is TGTGCCAGCAGTGAGGAGGGGTACACTGAAGCTTTCTTT. The encoded protein is CASSEEGYTEAFF.

This rearrangement joins TRBV7-9 to TRBJ2-4; 10 bases align to TRBD1. V lost 5 bases to trimming and J lost 4 bases; unmatched junction nucleotides: 2. The CDR3 sequence is 14 residues long. Per the germline V gene, CDR1 is SEHNR and CDR2 is FQNEAQ (reference sequence). Here the CDR3 DNA reads TGTGCCAGCAGCCCGGGACAGGGGAAAAACATTCAGTACTTC. The encoded protein is CASSPGQGKNIQYF.

The chain employs TRBV4-1 and TRBJ1-1; maybe TRBD1 (5 bases). The CDR3 is made up of 14 amino acids. The V gene lost 1 base and the J gene lost 7 bases, with 13 bases spanning the gap. The V gene's germline CDR1 is MGHRA and CDR2 YSYEKL. The CDR3 protein is CASSQGGGAFEAFF. The CDR3 DNA follows: TGCGCCAGCAGCCAAGGGGGGGGTGCTTTTGAAGCTTTCTTT.